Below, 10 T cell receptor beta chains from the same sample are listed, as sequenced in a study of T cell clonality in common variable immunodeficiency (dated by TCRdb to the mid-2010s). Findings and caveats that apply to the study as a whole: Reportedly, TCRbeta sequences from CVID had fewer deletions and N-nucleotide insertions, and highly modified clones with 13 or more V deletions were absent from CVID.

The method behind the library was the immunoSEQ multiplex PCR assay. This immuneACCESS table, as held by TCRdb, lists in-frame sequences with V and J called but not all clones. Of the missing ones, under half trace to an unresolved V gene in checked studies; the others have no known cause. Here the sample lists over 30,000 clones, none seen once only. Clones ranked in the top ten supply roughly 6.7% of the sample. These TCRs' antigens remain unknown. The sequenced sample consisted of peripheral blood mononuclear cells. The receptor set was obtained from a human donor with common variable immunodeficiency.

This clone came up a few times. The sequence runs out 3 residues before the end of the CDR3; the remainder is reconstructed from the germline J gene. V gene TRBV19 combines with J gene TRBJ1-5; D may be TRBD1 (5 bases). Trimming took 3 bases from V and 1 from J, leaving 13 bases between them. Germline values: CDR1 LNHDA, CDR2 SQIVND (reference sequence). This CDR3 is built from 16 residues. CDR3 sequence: CASSIRWQGSNQPQHF. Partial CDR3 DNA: TGTGCCAGTAGTATTCGGTGGCAGGGAAGCAATCAGCCC.

Incomplete CDR3 DNA: TGTGCCAGCAGCTTAGTTCAGGAGACC. This codes for CASSLVQET. The complete CDR3 sequence is CASSLVQETQYF. V and J are TRBV7-6 and TRBJ2-5; D uncertain. The read ends 3 residues shy of where the CDR3 ends; the end is completed using the germline J gene. Trimming stripped 1 base from V and 5 bases from J, with 5 bases between. CDR3 length: 12 residues. CDR1 SGHVS and CDR2 FNYEAQ come from the germline V gene. Looking up the rest from reference TRBV7-6 and TRBJ2-5 gives the full variable domain: GAGVSQSPRYKVTKRGQDVALRCDPISGHVSLYWYRQALGQGPEFLTYFNYEAQQDKSGLPNDRFSAERPEGSISTLTIQRTEQRDSAMYRCASSLVQETQYFGPGTRLLVL.

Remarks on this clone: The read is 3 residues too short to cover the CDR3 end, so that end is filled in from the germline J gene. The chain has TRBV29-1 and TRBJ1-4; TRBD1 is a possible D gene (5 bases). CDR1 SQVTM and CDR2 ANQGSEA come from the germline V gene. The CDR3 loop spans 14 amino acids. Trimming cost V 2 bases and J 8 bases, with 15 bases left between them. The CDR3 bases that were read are TGCAGCGTTGAACCCCGGGGGTCTCAGGAAAAA. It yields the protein CSVEPRGSQEK. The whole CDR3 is CSVEPRGSQEKLFF.

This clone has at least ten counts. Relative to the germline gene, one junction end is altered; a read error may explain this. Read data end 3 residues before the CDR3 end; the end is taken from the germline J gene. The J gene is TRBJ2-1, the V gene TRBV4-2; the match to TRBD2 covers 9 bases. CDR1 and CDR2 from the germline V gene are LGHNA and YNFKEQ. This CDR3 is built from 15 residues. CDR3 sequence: CASSHYAGGYNEQFF. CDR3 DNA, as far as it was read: TGCGCCAGCAGCCATTACGCGGGAGGGTACAATGAG.

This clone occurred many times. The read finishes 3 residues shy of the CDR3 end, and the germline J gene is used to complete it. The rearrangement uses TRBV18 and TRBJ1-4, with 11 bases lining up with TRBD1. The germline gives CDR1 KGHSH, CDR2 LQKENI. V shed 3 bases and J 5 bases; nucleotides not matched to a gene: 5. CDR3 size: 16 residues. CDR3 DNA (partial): TGTGCCAGCTCACCGGGGACAGGGGGGCGAAATGAAAAA. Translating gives CASSPGTGGRNEK. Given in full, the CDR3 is CASSPGTGGRNEKLFF.

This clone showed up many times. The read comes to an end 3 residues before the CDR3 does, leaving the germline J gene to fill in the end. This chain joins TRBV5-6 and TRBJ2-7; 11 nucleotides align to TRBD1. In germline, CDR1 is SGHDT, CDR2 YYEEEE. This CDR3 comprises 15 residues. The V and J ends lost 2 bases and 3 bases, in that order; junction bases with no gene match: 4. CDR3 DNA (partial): TGTGCCAGCAGCTTTATCGGGACAGGGGGCTACGAG. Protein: CASSFIGTGGYE. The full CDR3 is CASSFIGTGGYEQYF.

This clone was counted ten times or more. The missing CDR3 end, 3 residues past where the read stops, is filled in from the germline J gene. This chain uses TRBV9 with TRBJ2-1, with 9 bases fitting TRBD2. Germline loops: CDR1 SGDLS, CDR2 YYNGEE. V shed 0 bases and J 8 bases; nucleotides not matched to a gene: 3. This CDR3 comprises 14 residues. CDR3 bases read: TGTGCCAGCAGCGTAGGCGGGAGGGCCGATGAG. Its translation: CASSVGGRADE. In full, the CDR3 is CASSVGGRADEQFF.

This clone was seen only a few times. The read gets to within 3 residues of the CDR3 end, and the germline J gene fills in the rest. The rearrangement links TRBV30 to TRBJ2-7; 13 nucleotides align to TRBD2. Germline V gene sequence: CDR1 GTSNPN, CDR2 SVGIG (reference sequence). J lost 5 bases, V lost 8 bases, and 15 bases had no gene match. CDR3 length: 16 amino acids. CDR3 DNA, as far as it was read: TGTGCCAGTAGTATCTCGGGGACTAGCGGGAAGGACGAG. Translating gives CASSISGTSGKDE. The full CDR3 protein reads CASSISGTSGKDEQYF.

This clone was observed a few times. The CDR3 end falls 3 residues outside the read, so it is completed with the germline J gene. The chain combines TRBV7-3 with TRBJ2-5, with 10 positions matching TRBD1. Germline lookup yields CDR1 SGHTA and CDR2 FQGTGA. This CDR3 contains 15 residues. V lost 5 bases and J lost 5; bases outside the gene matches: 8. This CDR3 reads CASSQSDRGLETQYF. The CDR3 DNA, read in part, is TGTGCCAGCAGCCAAAGTGACAGGGGGCTTGAGACC.

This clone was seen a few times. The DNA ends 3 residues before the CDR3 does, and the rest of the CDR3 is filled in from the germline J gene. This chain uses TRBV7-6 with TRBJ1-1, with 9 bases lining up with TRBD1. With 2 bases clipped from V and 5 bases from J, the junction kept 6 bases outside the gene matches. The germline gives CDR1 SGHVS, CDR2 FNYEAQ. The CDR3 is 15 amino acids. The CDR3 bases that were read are TGTGCCAGCAGCTTAATCCGGGACAGGGTGACTGAA. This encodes CASSLIRDRVTE. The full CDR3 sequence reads CASSLIRDRVTEAFF.